This T cell receptor beta chain was profiled in a study of identical twins (dated by TCRdb to the mid-2010s). Concerning the study at large: To test whether fetal clonotypes persist, the study used deep sequencing on TCR alpha and beta repertoires from monozygotic twins, unrelated adults of various ages, and cord blood. To rule out contamination, replicate twin experiments were performed at different times with different library preparation protocols. The paper as a whole reports these results and caveats: Invariant T cells such as MAIT and iNKT could partly confound zero-insertion analyses, though diverse VJ usage argued against this for most clonotypes. In monozygotic twins, recombination models systematically underestimated out-of-frame TCR alpha sharing, but the models matched the sharing seen between unrelated individuals. Compared with coincidental sharing between unrelated individuals, an excess of low generation-probability sequences was observed among out-of-frame TCR alpha sequences shared between twins. Fewer insertions were carried by abundant cord blood beta clonotypes; a weaker similar trend was observed in young adult naive repertoires, while no such trend was observed in memory repertoires. Excess twin sharing in beta out-of-frame sequences was weaker because fewer shared sequences lowered the signal-to-noise ratio. Because the same donors could not be followed over many years, the conclusions depended on cross-sectional statistical analysis.

This clonotype showed up many times. There is no known antigen for this receptor. Qualities for individual bases were not recorded, and no much larger clone is one base off. The receptor library was made with 5' RACE. Sequencing took place on an Illumina HiSeq 2000. Template switching introduced a universal primer binding site; the final cDNA contained a unique molecular identifier, enabling accurate counting of TCR cDNA molecules. Specific primers in the conserved constant-segment region were used to synthesize first-strand cDNA for TCR alpha and beta chains. To control for contamination, each cDNA library was double barcoded with a SMART-Mk sample barcode plus Illumina barcodes. TruSeq adapter sequences, together with Illumina sample barcodes, were added in two successive PCR steps. The Illumina HiSeq platform was used with custom primers to sequence TCR alpha and beta cDNA libraries. The published analysis was carried out like this. MiGEC was used to process raw reads and extract unique molecular identifiers, and MiXCR was used to find CDR3 positions. For each individual, recombination models were inferred using an EM algorithm with the repgenHMM and IGoR tools. Shared clonotype analysis was performed with the tcR package in R, normalizing sharing by the product of cloneset sizes. To study raw recombination without the effects of thymic and clonal selection, out-of-frame nonproductive sequences were analyzed. The public reads were reprocessed in TCRdb via fastp at Q25 and MiXCR, keeping in-frame beta chains. Each CDR3 protein appears once, grouped with its most common genes and DNA. The V and J calls and clone size are TCRdb's, not the authors'. The sample data list 310,000 or so distinct CDR3 sequences, and about 8.9% of these were observed just once. The top ten constitute over 2% of the sample.

Every donor in the study was a healthy Caucasian. Three pairs of female monozygotic twins, all aged 18 to 29 years, were included in the twin cohort. Using Miltenyi CD45RO+ enrichment and human naive T-cell isolation kits, memory (CD45RO+) and naive T cells were isolated from PBMC. The germline V gene yields SGHRS for CDR1 and YFSETQ for CDR2. The CDR3 starts with the cysteine, ends with the phenylalanine, and has 16 residues. Left in the record is the CDR3 DNA by itself, 48 bases read in frame from the first base. For this chain, trimming is 3 bases at the V end and 2 bases at the J end, and the number of junction bases without a gene match is 9. This sample also appeared in a second study, on yellow fever vaccine responses in identical twins. The second investigation adds: The T cell response to vaccination in identical twins was reported by the authors to appear partly convergent and partly personalized. Focusing on identical twins, the study followed the T cell clones that responded to the vaccine, and did so with precision.

The chain employs TRBV5-1 and TRBJ2-7, and 9 bases in between align with TRBD1. What was sequenced was memory (CD45RO+) T cells sorted from blood. Reading the label with the study, this specimen's cell subset or site is: CD45RO+ enriched T cells. The clonotype comes from a young woman in good health. This receptor carries the CDR3 CASSSLGQGFTYEQYF. The DNA is as follows: TGCGCCAGCAGCTCACTTGGACAGGGGTTTACCTACGAGCAGTACTTC. Full variable domain (CDR3 extended with the reference TRBV5-1 and TRBJ2-7 proteins): KAGVTQTPRYLIKTRGQQVTLSCSPISGHRSVSWYQQTPGQGLQFLFEYFSETQRNKGNFPGRFSGRQFSNSRSEMNVSTLELGDSALYLCASSSLGQGFTYEQYFGPGTRLTVT.